This passage covers 23 T cell receptor beta chains from one sample sequenced in a study of shared clonotypes between healthy human individuals (dated by TCRdb to the early 2020s). The receptor library was made with the immunoSEQ multiplex PCR assay. TCRdb took this table from immuneACCESS and kept in-frame rearrangements with V and J called. Such tables lack part of the clones; where checked against another copy, unresolved V genes explain under half of the gap, and the rest is unexplained. The sample has about 2 million clones on record, 85% to 95% of them singletons. The top ten clones comprise around 0.13% of the sample. Specimen: naive CD4+ T cells sorted from blood. Taken with the paper, the label for cell subset or site translates to: CD45RA+ positively selected. These receptors were taken from a man aged 18 to 29 in good health.

The chain employs TRBV4-1 and TRBJ1-2; D uncertain. V was shortened by 0 bases and J by 12 bases, with 11 bases between the two germline ends. Germline assignment: CDR1 MGHRA and CDR2 YSYEKL. The CDR3 has 12 residues. The CDR3 here is CASSQDLPVDTF. In nucleotides, the CDR3 is TGCGCCAGCAGCCAAGATCTTCCGGTGGACACCTTC.

The V gene is TRBV15, the J gene TRBJ1-2, with a possible D match to TRBD1 (6 bases). Trimming left V 3 bases short and J 4 bases short, with 9 bases between. Germline CDR1 and CDR2: LNHNV and YYDKDF (reference sequence). This CDR3 is 13 amino acids long. CDR3 sequence: CATSSGQIYGYTF. For the CDR3, the DNA is TGTGCCACCAGCAGCGGACAGATCTATGGCTACACCTTC.

V usage is TRBV7-2 and J usage is TRBJ2-1; D is unresolved. Germline V lookup: CDR1 SGHTA, CDR2 FQGNSA. This CDR3 has 14 residues. V dropped 8 bases and J dropped 1 base, with 12 bases sitting between them. CDR3: CASRAQPSYNEQFF. DNA of the CDR3: TGTGCCAGCCGGGCGCAACCTTCCTACAATGAGCAGTTCTTC.

The chain links TRBV7-9 to TRBJ1-6; 8 nucleotides line up with TRBD1. J was trimmed by 7 bases and V by 1 base; bases with no gene match: 12. Germline CDR1 is SEHNR and CDR2 is FQNEAQ (reference sequence). The CDR3 loop spans 18 amino acids. The CDR3 region is CASSLDPLLDRVNSPLHF. CDR3 DNA: TGTGCCAGCAGCTTAGATCCCCTCCTGGACAGGGTAAATTCACCCCTCCACTTT.

The rearrangement links TRBV14 to TRBJ1-4, with a possible D match to TRBD1 (5 bases). Germline values: CDR1 SGHDN, CDR2 FVKESK. V gave up 5 bases and J gave up 5 bases, with 12 bases separating them. The CDR3 covers 14 residues. The CDR3 DNA reads as TGTGCCAGCAGCGTGAATAAGGGGAATGAAAAACTGTTTTTT. It codes for CASSVNKGNEKLFF.

The chain combines TRBV6-5 with TRBJ2-3; no firm D call. The CDR3 runs to 16 residues. V was clipped by 0 bases and J by 4 bases, with 14 bases between them. Germline loops: CDR1 MNHEY, CDR2 SVGAGI. The CDR3 sequence is CASSYSTAPSADTQYF. DNA for the CDR3: TGTGCCAGCAGTTACTCGACCGCCCCTAGTGCAGATACGCAGTATTTT.

This clone was picked up many times. This sample includes further DNA sequences coding for the same CDR3. J is TRBJ2-1 and V is TRBV29-1; D possibly corresponds to TRBD2 (5 bases). The V end lost 5 bases, the J end lost 9 bases, and 17 bases lay between the germline ends. The germline V gene has CDR1 SQVTM and CDR2 ANQGSEA. This CDR3 comprises 13 residues. CDR3 protein: CSVLLPLGVEQFF. The CDR3, as DNA: TGCAGCGTTCTCCTTCCCTTGGGAGTTGAGCAGTTCTTC.

V usage is TRBV6-5 and J usage is TRBJ1-4; no clear D. Trimming took 5 bases from V and 11 from J, leaving 15 bases between them. The CDR3 sequence is 13 residues long. Germline V gene lookup returns CDR1 MNHEY and CDR2 SVGAGI. CDR3 sequence (DNA): TGTGCCAGCAGTCTCAGTGTGAGTAGGAAACTGTTTTTT. Amino acids: CASSLSVSRKLFF.

V gene TRBV5-1 combines with J gene TRBJ2-5; TRBD2 might be the D (6 bases). The CDR3 is 15 amino acids. Trimming left V 4 bases short and J 0 bases short, with 13 bases between. Germline V CDR1 and CDR2: SGHRS, YFSETQ. CDR3 nucleotide sequence: TGCGCCAGCAGCACCGCGGGACCGTACCAAGAGACCCAGTACTTC. Protein: CASSTAGPYQETQYF.

This chain joins TRBV30 and TRBJ1-4; unclear D gene. The CDR3 has 13 amino acids. The germline V gene encodes CDR1 GTSNPN and CDR2 SVGIG (reference sequence). V was pared by 1 base and J by 8 bases, with 11 bases between. CDR3 in amino acids: CAWSEGSFEKLFF. The CDR3 DNA reads TGTGCCTGGAGTGAAGGGTCTTTCGAAAAACTGTTTTTT.

The V and J genes are TRBV30 and TRBJ1-1; maybe TRBD1 (6 bases). Trimming pared 2 bases from V and 2 bases from J, leaving 12 bases between. The CDR3 runs 14 residues. Germline V gene lookup returns CDR1 GTSNPN and CDR2 SVGIG (reference sequence). The CDR3: CAWSKGHGNTEAFF. As DNA, the CDR3 is TGTGCCTGGAGTAAGGGACACGGAAACACTGAAGCTTTCTTT.

This chain links TRBV6-5 with TRBJ1-2; D unclear. CDR1 and CDR2 from the germline V gene are MNHEY and SVGAGI. The CDR3 is 14 amino acids. The V and J ends lost 4 bases and 7 bases respectively, with 16 bases between them. The CDR3 reads CASSSGRKYGGYTF. The CDR3 nucleotides are TGTGCCAGCAGTTCCGGACGGAAGTATGGTGGCTACACCTTC.

The V call is TRBV4-3, the J call TRBJ2-4, with 7 bases that match TRBD1. Unmatched junction bases numbered 8, after V lost 0 bases and J lost 6 bases. Germline V lookup: CDR1 LGHNA, CDR2 YSLEER. This CDR3 region has 16 residues. This chain's CDR3 is CASSQDSYRGGNIQYF. Here the CDR3 DNA reads TGCGCCAGCAGCCAAGATTCCTACAGGGGTGGAAACATTCAGTACTTC.

The J gene is TRBJ2-7, the V gene TRBV2, with D unclear. Trimming took 7 bases from V and 5 from J, leaving 9 bases between them. Germline V gene data show CDR1 as SNHLY and CDR2 as FYNNEI. CDR3 length equals 11 residues. The CDR3 sequence: CASTRKDEQYF. The CDR3 DNA is TGTGCCAGCACCCGAAAAGACGAGCAGTACTTC.

The chain carries TRBV6-5 and TRBJ1-2; a possible D gene is TRBD1 (5 bases). V was shortened by 8 bases and J by 3 bases, with 16 bases between the two germline ends. The CDR3 is 14 residues long. Germline V gene data show CDR1 as MNHEY and CDR2 as SVGAGI. CDR3 protein: CASWQGTRDYGYTF. CDR3 bases: TGTGCCAGCTGGCAGGGTACCCGGGACTATGGCTACACCTTC.

The rearrangement uses TRBV5-6 and TRBJ2-7, with 10 bases that match TRBD1. CDR3 length: 15 amino acids. J lost 4 bases, V lost 4 bases, and 8 bases had no gene match. CDR1 and CDR2 (germline): SGHDT, YYEEEE. The CDR3 here is CASSPGDRGGYEQYF. CDR3 bases: TGTGCCAGCAGCCCGGGGGACAGGGGAGGGTACGAGCAGTACTTC.

This sequence joins TRBV4-2 and TRBJ2-1; 11 bases match TRBD2. The CDR3 spans 18 residues. The J segment lost 9 bases and the V segment lost 0 bases, leaving 13 bases of the junction unmatched. Germline V gene sequence: CDR1 LGHNA, CDR2 YNFKEQ. CDR3 sequence (DNA): TGTGCCAGCAGCCAAGATTCATTAGCGGGGGGGCCAAGCGTTGAGCAGTTCTTC. It encodes CASSQDSLAGGPSVEQFF.

CDR3 loop: CASSERWGGTEAFF. In DNA form, the CDR3 reads TGTGCCAGCAGTGAAAGATGGGGGGGGACTGAAGCTTTCTTT. This chain joins TRBV2 and TRBJ1-1, with D possibly TRBD1 on 5 matching bases. CDR3 length: 14 residues. Deletions cut 2 bases from V and 5 bases from J, with 12 bases between. CDR1 SNHLY and CDR2 FYNNEI come from the germline V gene.

This chain connects TRBV6-4 to TRBJ2-2; D is undetermined. V was cut by 5 bases and J by 3 bases, with 10 bases left in between. The germline CDR1 and CDR2 sequences are MRHNA and SNTAGT. This CDR3 region has 14 residues. CDR3 amino acids: CASSIESYTGELFF. The DNA for the CDR3 is TGTGCCAGCAGTATTGAGAGCTACACCGGGGAGCTGTTTTTT.

As concerns this clone: This is likely a read error, given that the CDR3 carries no conserved phenylalanine or tryptophan at its end. V usage is TRBV7-9 and J usage is TRBJ2-3; possibly TRBD2 for D (5 bases). Trimming took off 7 bases at V and 6 bases at J, with 20 bases between the two ends. The CDR3 runs 15 residues. Germline loops: CDR1 SEHNR, CDR2 FQNEAQ (reference sequence). CDR3 sequence (DNA): TGTGCCAGCACCCAGCGGCAGCTAGACTACGATACGCAGTATCTT. Amino acids: CASTQRQLDYDTQYL.

The CDR3 DNA is TGTGCCTGGAGTGTATCCCTTGGAGGGTCTAGCGGCGTCTTGGTGGCCCAGTACTTC. Encoded protein: CAWSVSLGGSSGVLVAQYF. This chain connects TRBV30 to TRBJ2-5, with TRBD2 identical over 7 bases. V dropped 0 bases and J dropped 9; count of bases not matched to a gene: 25. Germline V gene data show CDR1 as GTSNPN and CDR2 as SVGIG (reference sequence). This CDR3 has 19 residues.

The CDR3 bases are TGTGCCACCAGCAGGCAGGGATATAGCAATCAGCCCCAGCATTTT. This sequence encodes CATSRQGYSNQPQHF. The V and J genes are TRBV15 and TRBJ1-5; D might be TRBD1 (5 bases). CDR1 is LNHNV and CDR2 is YYDKDF in the germline V gene (reference sequence). The CDR3 runs to 15 residues. V was cut by 3 bases and J by 0 bases, with 9 bases left in between. Together with reference TRBV15 and TRBJ1-5, the CDR3 gives the full variable domain: DAMVIQNPRYQVTQFGKPVTLSCSQTLNHNVMYWYQQKSSQAPKLLFHYYDKDFNNEADTPDNFQSRRPNTSFCFLDIRSPGLGDTAMYLCATSRQGYSNQPQHFGDGTRLSIL.

In its sample, this clone was seen once. Other DNA sequences from this sample encode an identical CDR3 as well. V usage is TRBV20-1 and J usage is TRBJ2-5; D is possibly TRBD1 or TRBD2 (5 bases each). There are 10 residues in the CDR3. The V gene lost 6 bases and the J gene lost 4 bases, with 6 bases spanning the gap. Germline V lookup: CDR1 DFQATT, CDR2 SNEGSKA (reference sequence). The CDR3 DNA reads TGCAGTGCGGGGGTAGAGACCCAGTACTTC. Translating it yields CSAGVETQYF.